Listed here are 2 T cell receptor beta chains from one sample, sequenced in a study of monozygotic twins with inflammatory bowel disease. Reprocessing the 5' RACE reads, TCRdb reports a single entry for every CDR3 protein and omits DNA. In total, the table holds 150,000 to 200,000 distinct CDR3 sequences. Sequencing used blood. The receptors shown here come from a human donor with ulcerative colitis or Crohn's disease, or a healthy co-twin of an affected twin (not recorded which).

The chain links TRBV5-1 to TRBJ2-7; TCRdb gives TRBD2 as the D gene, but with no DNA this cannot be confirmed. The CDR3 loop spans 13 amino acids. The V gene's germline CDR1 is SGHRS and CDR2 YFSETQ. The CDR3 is CASSLDSFSGEYF.

This CDR3 reads CASSQELRLSLHF. This rearrangement joins TRBV3-1 to TRBJ1-6. The CDR3 runs 13 residues. CDR1 LGHDT and CDR2 YNNKEL come from the germline V gene (reference sequence).